A selection of T cell receptor beta chains follows, all from one sample in a study of cytomegalovirus exposure and HLA in healthy donors. Sequenced by immunoSEQ multiplex PCR; TCRdb stores in-frame clones only, minus some. The sample lists about 150,000 clones; 75% to 85% were seen once. The specimen sequenced was PBMCs. These receptors were taken from a female donor in good health and CMV-seropositive. The CDR3 runs from the conserved cysteine through the conserved F or W. A D gene is named only where the DNA matches it firmly. Size tells how often a clone was seen (once, few, many) or the class of an expanded clone, and some rows leave it out.

J: TRBJ2-7
size: NA
D: TRBD1
V: TRBV4-1
CDR3: CASSTWTGSYEQYF
DNA: TGCGCCAGCAGCACCTGGACAGGCTCCTACGAGCAGTACTTC

J: TRBJ1-2
size: few
D: NA
V: TRBV5-1
CDR3: CASSLDRFGYTF
DNA: TGCGCCAGCAGCTTGGACAGGTTTGGCTACACCTTC

J: TRBJ1-4
size: NA
D: TRBD1
V: TRBV28
CDR3: CASSTPSGTGFEKLFF
DNA: TGTGCCAGCAGTACTCCGTCTGGGACAGGGTTTGAAAAACTGTTTTTT

J: TRBJ2-7
size: NA
D: TRBD1
V: TRBV30
CDR3: CAWSVDRGYEQYF
DNA: TGTGCCTGGAGTGTGGACAGGGGTTACGAGCAGTACTTC

J: TRBJ2-2
size: NA
D: NA
V: TRBV2
CDR3: CASSETVDTGELFF
DNA: TGTGCCAGCAGCGAGACAGTCGACACCGGGGAGCTGTTTTTT

J: TRBJ1-4
size: NA
D: TRBD1
V: TRBV2
CDR3: CASKNRGGDEKLFF
DNA: TGTGCCAGTAAAAACAGGGGAGGTGATGAAAAACTGTTTTTT

J: TRBJ2-2
size: once
D: TRBD2
V: TRBV5-1
CDR3: CASSPGLARMETGELFF
DNA: TGCGCCAGCAGCCCGGGACTAGCTAGAATGGAGACCGGGGAGCTGTTTTTT

J: TRBJ2-1
size: NA
D: NA
V: TRBV30
CDR3: CAWSTTGRGEQFF
DNA: TGTGCCTGGAGTACTACAGGGAGGGGTGAGCAGTTCTTC

J: TRBJ1-1
size: NA
D: NA
V: TRBV18
CDR3: CASSPDSSMNTEAFF
DNA: TGTGCCAGCTCACCCGACAGCTCGATGAACACTGAAGCTTTCTTT

J: TRBJ2-1
size: once
D: TRBD1
V: TRBV28
CDR3: CASRSPTGQRYNEQFF
DNA: TGTGCCAGCAGATCCCCCACGGGACAGAGATACAATGAGCAGTTCTTC

J: TRBJ1-2
size: NA
D: NA
V: TRBV29-1
CDR3: CSVEAMGRGPHYGYTF
DNA: TGCAGCGTTGAAGCGATGGGGAGGGGTCCTCACTATGGCTACACCTTC

J: TRBJ1-6
size: once
D: NA
V: TRBV19
CDR3: CASNSRYNSPLHF
DNA: TGTGCCAGCAACTCACGGTATAATTCACCCCTCCACTTT

J: TRBJ2-1
size: NA
D: TRBD2
V: TRBV7-2
CDR3: CASSLGKAGTYNEQFF
DNA: TGTGCCAGCAGCTTAGGGAAAGCGGGAACCTACAATGAGCAGTTCTTC

J: TRBJ2-1
size: NA
D: NA
V: TRBV6-1
CDR3: CASVDSTDEQFF
DNA: TGTGCCAGCGTGGACAGTACAGATGAGCAGTTCTTC

J: TRBJ2-5
size: NA
D: NA
V: TRBV5-4
CDR3: CASSTPSEEQYF
DNA: TGTGCCAGCAGCACCCCCTCTGAGGAGCAGTACTTC

J: TRBJ1-2
size: NA
D: NA
V: TRBV5-4
CDR3: CASSLNKNYGYTF
DNA: TGTGCCAGCAGCTTGAACAAGAACTATGGCTACACCTTC

J: TRBJ1-4
size: NA
D: NA
V: TRBV6-6
CDR3: CASSYPVGVDEKLFF
DNA: TGTGCCAGCAGCTACCCGGTCGGGGTGGATGAAAAACTGTTTTTT

J: TRBJ2-3
size: NA
D: NA
V: TRBV5-4
CDR3: CASSFISTDTQYF
DNA: TGTGCCAGCAGCTTCATCAGCACAGATACGCAGTATTTT

J: TRBJ1-5
size: once
D: TRBD1
V: TRBV15
CDR3: CATSRDRGQGKDQPQHF
DNA: TGTGCCACCAGCAGAGATCGGGGACAGGGAAAGGATCAGCCCCAGCATTTT

J: TRBJ2-7
size: few
D: TRBD1
V: TRBV6-1
CDR3: CASSVGQDYEQYF
DNA: TGTGCCAGCAGTGTTGGACAGGACTACGAGCAGTACTTC

J: TRBJ1-4
size: few
D: TRBD1
V: TRBV6-1
CDR3: CASREQGATNEKLFF
DNA: TGTGCCAGCAGGGAACAGGGGGCAACTAATGAAAAACTGTTTTTT

J: TRBJ2-7
size: few
D: NA
V: TRBV5-6
CDR3: CASMGGGAARSYEQYF
DNA: TGTGCCAGCATGGGAGGGGGAGCAGCGCGATCCTACGAGCAGTACTTC

J: TRBJ1-1
size: NA
D: NA
V: TRBV27
CDR3: CASSCAGAPPEAFF
DNA: TGTGCCAGCAGCTGCGCAGGCGCCCCCCCTGAAGCTTTCTTT

J: TRBJ2-7
size: few
D: NA
V: TRBV10-2
CDR3: CASRRDFNYEQYF
DNA: TGCGCCAGCAGAAGGGACTTCAACTACGAGCAGTACTTC

J: TRBJ2-7
size: once
D: NA
V: TRBV5-6
CDR3: CASSADARGYEQYF
DNA: TGTGCCAGCAGCGCTGACGCCAGGGGCTACGAGCAGTACTTC

J: TRBJ1-4
size: NA
D: TRBD1
V: TRBV19
CDR3: CASSLQGAPNEKLFF
DNA: TGTGCCAGTAGTTTACAGGGGGCTCCTAATGAAAAACTGTTTTTT